The 30 T cell receptor beta chains below were found in one sample sequenced in a study of blood T cell repertoires in COVID-19. The method was immunoSEQ multiplex PCR; TCRdb's version includes in-frame clones alone and lacks a portion of them. The data hold about 150,000 clones, with 75% to 90% observed a single time. The sample taken for sequencing was PBMCs or T cells enriched from blood (not recorded which). These TCRs come from a man in his 70s who had been exposed to COVID-19.

The J gene is TRBJ1-6, the V gene TRBV6-5; possible D gene TRBD1, 5 bases. Trimming removed 4 bases from V and 7 bases from J, with 17 bases in between. Germline CDR1 MNHEY, CDR2 SVGAGI. This CDR3 spans 16 amino acids. The CDR3 spells CASSFWGGMGNSPLHF. As DNA, the CDR3 is TGTGCCAGCAGTTTCTGGGGGGGGATGGGAAATTCACCCCTCCACTTT.

This sequence joins TRBV18 and TRBJ1-1; perhaps TRBD1 as D (6 bases). Germline CDR1 is KGHSH and CDR2 is LQKENI. V was shortened by 1 base and J by 6 bases, with 15 bases between the two germline ends. The CDR3 extends over 15 amino acids. The CDR3 DNA follows: TGTGCCAGCTCACCACAGGGACATAAGGGCGCTGAAGCTTTCTTT. Translated: CASSPQGHKGAEAFF.

This clone was counted between two and nine times. The gene calls are TRBV4-1 and TRBJ2-7, with D possibly matching TRBD1 (5 bases). Deletions cut 4 bases from V and 3 bases from J, with 13 bases between. CDR1 is MGHRA and CDR2 is YSYEKL in the germline V gene. This CDR3 is built from 14 residues. The CDR3 protein is CASSREVGVYEQYF. The DNA of the CDR3 is TGCGCCAGCAGCCGAGAGGTAGGGGTCTACGAGCAGTACTTC.

This rearrangement joins TRBV24-1 to TRBJ2-1, with a tentative D call TRBD1 (6 bases). The CDR3 has 12 amino acids. V lost 12 bases and J 7 bases, leaving 15 bases between the germline ends. CDR1 is KGHDR, CDR2 SFDVKD, per germline. The CDR3, as DNA: TGTGCCTGCGCACAGGGTGGAAATGAGCAGTTCTTC. Translation gives CACAQGGNEQFF.

The chain employs TRBV7-9 and TRBJ1-4, with unresolved D. V was cut by 3 bases and J by 0 bases, with 5 bases left in between. Germline V CDR1 and CDR2: SEHNR, FQNEAQ (reference sequence). CDR3 size: 14 residues. CDR3 DNA: TGTGCCAGCAGCTTTAGCGCAACTAATGAAAAACTGTTTTTT. Protein sequence: CASSFSATNEKLFF.

The rearrangement links TRBV9 to TRBJ1-2, with D tentatively TRBD1 (6 bases). CDR1 is SGDLS, CDR2 YYNGEE, per germline. The V end was cut by 4 bases, the J end by 3 bases, with 13 bases between. There are 14 residues in the CDR3. CDR3 amino acids: CASSPGAMDYGYTF. In nucleotides, the CDR3 is TGTGCCAGCAGCCCAGGGGCCATGGACTATGGCTACACCTTC.

The rearrangement uses TRBV29-1 and TRBJ1-1; 7 bases fit TRBD1. From germline, CDR1 is SQVTM and CDR2 ANQGSEA. The CDR3 has 12 residues. The V and J ends lost 7 bases and 3 bases, in that order; junction bases with no gene match: 5. The CDR3 DNA reads as TGCAGCGGACAGGGATTCGACACTGAAGCTTTCTTT. Protein: CSGQGFDTEAFF.

V and J are TRBV11-3 and TRBJ2-7, with 10 bases identical to TRBD2. CDR3 length: 15 residues. J was trimmed by 5 bases and V by 1 base; bases with no gene match: 5. CDR1 is SGHNT, CDR2 YENEEA, per germline. CDR3 region: CASSLGSLAGDEQYF. The CDR3 bases are TGTGCCAGCAGCTTAGGAAGTCTAGCGGGGGACGAGCAGTACTTC.

In its sample, this clone was seen once. The chain carries TRBV10-1 and TRBJ2-3; 9 nucleotides line up with TRBD2. Unmatched junction bases numbered 11, after V lost 7 bases and J lost 0 bases. The CDR3 consists of 17 residues. Germline loops: CDR1 WNHNN, CDR2 SYGVQD (reference sequence). The CDR3 here is CASKGPLAGSSTDTQYF. The CDR3 region has the DNA TGCGCCAGCAAGGGTCCTCTAGCGGGGTCTAGCACAGATACGCAGTATTTT.

The rearrangement joins TRBV7-2 to TRBJ2-1; the D gene is possibly TRBD2 (7 bases). Per germline, CDR1 SGHTA and CDR2 FQGNSA. V was shortened by 2 bases and J by 4 bases, with 12 bases between the two germline ends. The CDR3 is 15 residues long. In DNA form, the CDR3 reads TGTGCCAGCAGCTTATCGCGGGGGCCTTACAATGAGCAGTTCTTC. This gives the protein CASSLSRGPYNEQFF. Looking up the rest from reference TRBV7-2 and TRBJ2-1 gives the full variable domain: GAGVSQSPSNKVTEKGKDVELRCDPISGHTALYWYRQSLGQGLEFLIYFQGNSAPDKSGLPSDRFSAERTGGSVSTLTIQRTQQEDSAVYLCASSLSRGPYNEQFFGPGTRLTVL.

The V gene is TRBV6-5, the J gene TRBJ2-1; 12 positions agree with TRBD1. The CDR3 has 15 residues. V lost 4 bases, J lost 10 bases, and 8 bases stayed unmatched. Germline V gene sequence: CDR1 MNHEY, CDR2 SVGAGI. CDR3 loop: CASSSGQGAGKEQFF. Here the CDR3 DNA reads TGTGCCAGCAGTTCGGGACAGGGGGCAGGGAAAGAGCAGTTCTTC.

The chain couples TRBV12-3 or TRBV12-4 to TRBJ2-1; 10 bases agree with TRBD2. The CDR3 contains 13 residues. V lost 5 bases, J lost 15 bases, and 10 bases stayed unmatched. In DNA, the CDR3 is TGTGCCAGCAGTCTAGGACTAGCGGCCCCGGGGTTCTTC. Residues: CASSLGLAAPGFF.

This clone was counted once. The chain couples TRBV28 to TRBJ1-2; D might be TRBD1 (5 bases). Looked up from germline, CDR1 is MDHEN and CDR2 is SYDVKM. The ends were cut back, 3 bases at V and 5 bases at J, with 13 bases in the middle. The CDR3 has 14 amino acids. CDR3 in DNA: TGTGCCAGCAGTTTGGCGGGGCGATCTTATGGCTACACCTTC. This codes for CASSLAGRSYGYTF.

This clone was counted a single time. The CDR3: CASTNYNEAFF. Written as DNA, the CDR3 is TGTGCCAGCACCAATTACAATGAAGCTTTCTTT. The chain is built from TRBV12-3 or TRBV12-4 and TRBJ1-1; no clear D gene. The CDR3 has 11 amino acids. V lost 7 bases, J lost 7 bases, and 10 bases lay in between.

The V and J genes are TRBV18 and TRBJ1-6; tentative D call: TRBD1 (5 bases). The CDR3 is 16 amino acids. The germline V and J ends were trimmed by 3 bases and 8 bases, with 17 bases remaining between them. Germline loops: CDR1 KGHSH, CDR2 LQKENI. In nucleotides, the CDR3 is TGTGCCAGCTCACCTGTCTATCAGTCGGGGGATTCACCCCTCCACTTT. Encoded protein: CASSPVYQSGDSPLHF.

This clone has just one count. The genes are TRBV30 and TRBJ1-2; no definite D call. Deletions cut 5 bases from V and 3 bases from J, with 16 bases between. Germline CDR1 reads GTSNPN; CDR2 reads SVGIG (reference sequence). The CDR3 totals 14 residues. CDR3: CAWLPWAGDYGYTF. CDR3 bases: TGTGCCTGGTTACCTTGGGCCGGGGACTATGGCTACACCTTC.

This chain uses TRBV7-8 with TRBJ2-1, with D possibly matching TRBD2 (7 bases). Trimming took off 7 bases at V and 0 bases at J, with 13 bases between the two ends. From germline, CDR1 is SGHVS and CDR2 FQNEAQ. The CDR3 length is 15 residues. The CDR3 protein is CASTLGGPSYNEQFF. The CDR3 DNA is TGTGCCAGCACTTTGGGGGGGCCCTCCTACAATGAGCAGTTCTTC.

J is TRBJ1-5 and V is TRBV18, with D possibly TRBD1 on 5 matching bases. Germline values: CDR1 KGHSH, CDR2 LQKENI. CDR3 size: 16 residues. V lost 2 bases and J lost 3, with 14 bases in between. CDR3 amino acids: CASSPYGDRYNQPQHF. The CDR3 DNA is TGTGCCAGCTCACCATACGGCGACAGATACAATCAGCCCCAGCATTTT.

The gene calls are TRBV4-3 and TRBJ1-4, with 9 bases aligning to TRBD1. Germline V gives CDR1 LGHNA, CDR2 YSLEER. The J segment lost 6 bases and the V segment lost 1 base, leaving 3 bases of the junction unmatched. This CDR3 has 15 amino acids. The CDR3: CASSQGDRDHEKLFF. Written as DNA, the CDR3 is TGCGCCAGCAGCCAAGGGGACAGGGATCATGAAAAACTGTTTTTT.

In its sample, this clone was seen a few times. The chain couples TRBV27 to TRBJ1-2; 8 nucleotides align to TRBD1. The V gene end was trimmed by 0 bases and the J gene end by 8 bases; junction bases not matched to a gene: 5. The CDR3 extends over 14 amino acids. Germline CDR1 and CDR2: MNHEY and SMNVEV (reference sequence). The CDR3 region has the DNA TGTGCCAGCAGTTTATCGAGCGACAGGGGAGGCTACACCTTC. It encodes CASSLSSDRGGYTF.

V gene TRBV7-9 combines with J gene TRBJ1-1; D is ambiguous. The germline CDR1 and CDR2 sequences are SEHNR and FQNEAQ (reference sequence). The CDR3 has 15 residues. V was cut by 3 bases and J by 0 bases, with 11 bases left in between. CDR3 in amino acids: CASSFYRGMNTEAFF. The CDR3 DNA sequence: TGTGCCAGCAGCTTCTATAGAGGGATGAACACTGAAGCTTTCTTT.

The chain uses TRBV29-1 and TRBJ2-3; 10 bases line up with TRBD2. V shed 5 bases, J shed 0 bases, and the junction held 11 bases outside the gene matches. Germline assignment: CDR1 SQVTM and CDR2 ANQGSEA. The CDR3 is made up of 17 amino acids. The CDR3 here is CSVLRTSGLTSTDTQYF. CDR3 nucleotide sequence: TGCAGCGTTCTCCGGACTAGCGGATTAACTAGCACAGATACGCAGTATTTT.

This clone was seen a single time. V usage is TRBV7-2 and J usage is TRBJ2-3; no clear D gene. Germline V CDR1 and CDR2: SGHTA, FQGNSA. V was cut by 3 bases and J by 3 bases, with 7 bases left in between. CDR3 length: 13 amino acids. This CDR3 is CASSFSGTDTQYF. The CDR3 DNA is TGTGCCAGCAGCTTTTCCGGGACAGATACGCAGTATTTT.

This clone occurred once. V and J are TRBV27 and TRBJ2-7, with a weak D call TRBD1 (7 bases). CDR3 length equals 14 residues. The V end lost 7 bases, the J end lost 2 bases, and 15 bases lay between the germline ends. CDR1 and CDR2 (germline): MNHEY, SMNVEV (reference sequence). CDR3 amino acids: CASTPDRTTYEQYF. The CDR3 DNA sequence: TGTGCCAGCACACCGGACAGGACTACCTACGAGCAGTACTTC.

This clone has only one observation. V is TRBV4-2 and J is TRBJ2-6, with no clear D. This CDR3 spans 14 amino acids. Per germline, CDR1 LGHNA and CDR2 YNFKEQ. Trimming took off 1 base at V and 2 bases at J, with 3 bases between the two ends. The CDR3 loop is CASSQATGANVLTF. The DNA for the CDR3 is TGTGCCAGCAGCCAAGCCACTGGGGCCAACGTCCTGACTTTC.

This chain uses TRBV11-2 with TRBJ1-4; 8 nucleotides match TRBD1. The CDR3 spans 14 residues. Germline trimming cut 6 bases from V and 7 bases from J; bases unmatched to any gene: 7. Germline loops: CDR1 SGHAT, CDR2 FQNNGV. CDR3 coding DNA: TGTGCCAGCAGATCGGACAGGGATGGTGAAAAACTGTTTTTT. It codes for CASRSDRDGEKLFF.

V and J are TRBV7-2 and TRBJ2-1; D perhaps matches TRBD1 (6 bases). The CDR3 has 12 amino acids. Deletions cut 5 bases from V and 8 bases from J, with 10 bases between. Germline CDR1 reads SGHTA; CDR2 reads FQGNSA. CDR3 sequence (DNA): TGTGCCAGCAGCCGCTACAGGGATGAGCAGTTCTTC. The encoded protein is CASSRYRDEQFF.

The V and J genes are TRBV5-5 and TRBJ1-5; TRBD1 agrees at 8 bases. Germline V gives CDR1 SGHKS, CDR2 YYEKEE (reference sequence). V lost 4 bases, J lost 4 bases, and 7 bases stayed unmatched. The CDR3 is made up of 15 amino acids. DNA of the CDR3: TGTGCCAGCAGCACAGGGACAGGTAGAAATCAGCCCCAGCATTTT. Amino acids: CASSTGTGRNQPQHF.

This chain joins TRBV11-2 and TRBJ1-1; possibly TRBD1 for D (5 bases). V was shortened by 5 bases and J by 2 bases, with 18 bases between the two germline ends. Germline CDR1 reads SGHAT; CDR2 reads FQNNGV. CDR3 length: 16 amino acids. The CDR3 sequence is CASSPASGVGNTEAFF. CDR3 coding DNA: TGTGCCAGCAGCCCGGCATCGGGGGTAGGAAACACTGAAGCTTTCTTT.

J is TRBJ1-1 and V is TRBV12-3 or TRBV12-4; D perhaps matches TRBD1 (5 bases). The CDR3 has 13 residues. V shed 3 bases and J shed 3 bases, with 8 bases lying between them. DNA for the CDR3: TGTGCCAGCAGTTTGACAGTATACACTGAAGCTTTCTTT. It codes for CASSLTVYTEAFF.